The T cell receptor beta chain under discussion was sequenced for a study of T-cell reconstitution after alpha-beta-depleted transplantation in children. Findings and limits, study-wide: After transplant, high TCRbeta diversity at day 60 in some patients arose from surviving recipient T cells and thymic progenitors. Reported findings indicate that, about two months after transplant, alpha-beta T cells came from several hundred expanded clones, which were derived from non-depleted graft cells.

V shed 4 bases and J shed 2 bases, with 9 bases lying between them. This CDR3 has 12 amino acids. From germline, CDR1 is SQVTM and CDR2 ANQGSEA. Comment on this clonotype: As yet, its antigen is unknown.

Construction of the TCRbeta library involved unique molecular identifiers. TCRdb fed the PCR reads into MiXCR, producing one record per CDR3 protein. Found here are some 550,000 distinct CDR3 sequences, around 23% of them singletons; the top ten hold about 14%. The clonotype was recovered from a boy less than two years old who had a stem cell transplant for acute myeloid leukemia, so the T cells may come from the graft donor. The sample here was PBMCs, mostly from graft donor cells, taken 360 days after TCRalphabeta/CD19-depleted stem cell transplant. The V and J genes are TRBV29-1 and TRBJ2-7; tentative D call: TRBD2 (6 bases). CDR3 region: CSVAGLTYEQYF. DNA of the CDR3: TGCAGCGTTGCGGGACTTACCTACGAGCAGTACTTC.